Each of the 9 T cell receptor beta chains below was sequenced from the same sample in a study of blood T cell repertoires in COVID-19 (dated by TCRdb to 2018 to 2020). Libraries were constructed by the immunoSEQ multiplex PCR assay. In its TCRdb copy, this immuneACCESS table keeps in-frame sequences only and misses some clones. Where compared with another copy, unresolved V genes explain less than half of these, and the others have no known cause. In all, the sample holds about 330,000 clones, and 70% to 90% of those were seen once. The ten largest account for roughly 4.1% of the sample. The sequenced sample was peripheral blood. These receptors were obtained from a woman between 50 and 59 years old with active or convalescent COVID-19.

The rearrangement links TRBV15 to TRBJ2-2; the D gene is possibly TRBD1 (5 bases). The ends were cut back, 0 bases at V and 6 bases at J, with 8 bases in the middle. Per the germline V gene, CDR1 is LNHNV and CDR2 is YYDKDF (reference sequence). The CDR3 is 14 residues long. The CDR3 loop reads CATSRDRVAGELFF. CDR3 nucleotide sequence: TGTGCCACCAGCAGAGACAGGGTAGCCGGGGAGCTGTTTTTT.

This chain uses TRBV27 with TRBJ1-5, with TRBD1 as a possible D gene (6 bases). V was cut by 6 bases and J by 7 bases, with 13 bases left in between. There are 13 residues in the CDR3. Germline loops: CDR1 MNHEY, CDR2 SMNVEV (reference sequence). The CDR3 DNA is TGTGCCAGCAGACGACAGGCGGGCCAGCCCCAGCATTTT. This sequence encodes CASRRQAGQPQHF.

V and J are TRBV4-2 and TRBJ1-6; D gene ambiguous. The germline V gene encodes CDR1 LGHNA and CDR2 YNFKEQ. The CDR3 covers 15 residues. V lost 0 bases, J lost 9 bases, and 12 bases lay in between. The CDR3 loop reads CASSQDGGYPSPLHF. The CDR3 nucleotides read TGTGCCAGCAGCCAAGATGGCGGCTATCCTTCACCCCTCCACTTT.

The rearrangement links TRBV25-1 to TRBJ2-7; the match to TRBD2 covers 15 bases. CDR3 length: 18 residues. Per germline, CDR1 MGHDK and CDR2 SYGVNS. The trim removed 4 bases at V and 2 bases at J, leaving 9 bases unmatched. In nucleotides, the CDR3 is TGTGCCAGCAGTGGAACTCCCGGGACTAGCGGGAGGACCTACGAGCAGTACTTC. Amino acids: CASSGTPGTSGRTYEQYF.

This chain connects TRBV7-9 to TRBJ1-4, with D perhaps TRBD1 (5 bases). Trimming shortened V by 5 bases and J by 8 bases, and 15 bases separated the two germline ends. This CDR3 spans 14 amino acids. Germline V CDR1 and CDR2: SEHNR, FQNEAQ (reference sequence). The CDR3 region has the DNA TGTGCCAGCAGCAGACGGGGGTTACAGGAAAAACTGTTTTTT. Amino acids: CASSRRGLQEKLFF.

The CDR3 loop is CASRRLAGDSYEQYF. As DNA, the CDR3 is TGTGCCAGCAGACGACTAGCGGGAGACTCCTACGAGCAGTACTTC. The V gene is TRBV28, the J gene TRBJ2-7, with 12 bases lining up with TRBD2. After removal of 6 bases from V and 0 bases from J, the junction contained 3 bases not matched to a gene. This CDR3 comprises 15 residues. CDR1 and CDR2 (germline): MDHEN, SYDVKM.

V gene TRBV6-2 or TRBV6-3 combines with J gene TRBJ2-7; 9 nucleotides agree with TRBD2. The CDR3 loop spans 15 amino acids. Trimming took 6 bases from V and 3 from J; bases not matched to a gene: 9. Per the germline V gene, CDR1 is MNHEY and CDR2 is SVGEGT. DNA of the CDR3: TGTGCCAGCAGCTATAGCGGGAGAATCGACTACGAGCAGTACTTC. Its translation is CASSYSGRIDYEQYF.

The chain uses TRBV28 and TRBJ1-1; TRBD1 matches at 11 bases. Germline CDR1 is MDHEN and CDR2 is SYDVKM. The CDR3 totals 16 residues. V shed 2 bases, J shed 4 bases, and the junction held 6 bases outside the gene matches. CDR3 bases: TGTGCCAGCAGTTTAACCGGGACAGGGGGAGGCACTGAAGCTTTCTTT. Translating it yields CASSLTGTGGGTEAFF. The full variable domain, its missing parts supplied by reference TRBV28 and TRBJ1-1, is DVKVTQSSRYLVKRTGEKVFLECVQDMDHENMFWYRQDPGLGLRLIYFSYDVKMKEKGDIPEGYSVSREKKERFSLILESASTNQTSMYLCASSLTGTGGGTEAFFGQGTRLTVV.

The gene calls are TRBV15 and TRBJ2-7; the D gene is possibly TRBD1 (6 bases). V dropped 0 bases and J dropped 8 bases, with 11 bases sitting between them. Looked up from germline, CDR1 is LNHNV and CDR2 is YYDKDF (reference sequence). This CDR3 region has 13 residues. The CDR3 region has the DNA TGTGCCACCAGCAGAGATGAGGGGGTGAAGCAGTACTTC. Translation gives CATSRDEGVKQYF.